This TCR beta chain was captured by sequencing in a study of CD8 T cells in ankylosing spondylitis. Overall study results and limits: Clones linked to disease were reported to show significant enrichment in matched ankylosing spondylitis synovial fluid.

TCRdb redid the calling of the 5' RACE reads with MiXCR, one entry per CDR3 protein. The data contain about 69,000 distinct CDR3 sequences, over 4% of them singletons. CDR1 is KGHSH and CDR2 is LQKENI in the germline V gene. The CDR3 extends over 14 amino acids. The V and J ends lost 2 bases and 2 bases respectively, with 8 bases between them. This clonotype was seen repeatedly, ten times or more. Antigen unknown. Input material: blood, either unsorted or a sorted T cell fraction (not recorded which). This receptor was obtained from a male donor with ankylosing spondylitis or in good health (not recorded which). The J gene is TRBJ2-3, the V gene TRBV18; D ambiguous. DNA for the CDR3: TGTGCCAGCTCACCAAGCCCCGACACAGATACGCAGTATTTT. Amino acids: CASSPSPDTDTQYF.